This T cell receptor (beta chain) was documented in a study of blood T cell repertoires in COVID-19. The wider study: The samples span acute and convalescent COVID-19 from the United States, Italy and Spain.

TCRdb's copy holds only in-frame clones and misses some; the assay was immunoSEQ multiplex PCR. The sample yields around 97,000 clones, approximately 89% seen once. Germline values: CDR1 SGHAT, CDR2 FQNNGV. CDR3 length: 14 amino acids. V lost 6 bases to trimming and J lost 7 bases, with 13 bases between them. This TCR came from a human donor in a cohort sampled during active COVID-19. V and J are TRBV11-2 and TRBJ1-6, with D tentatively TRBD1 (6 bases). Specimen: peripheral blood. CDR3 nucleotide sequence: TGTGCCAGCAGTTCACAGGGACGGAATTCACCCCTCCACTTT. This sequence encodes CASSSQGRNSPLHF.